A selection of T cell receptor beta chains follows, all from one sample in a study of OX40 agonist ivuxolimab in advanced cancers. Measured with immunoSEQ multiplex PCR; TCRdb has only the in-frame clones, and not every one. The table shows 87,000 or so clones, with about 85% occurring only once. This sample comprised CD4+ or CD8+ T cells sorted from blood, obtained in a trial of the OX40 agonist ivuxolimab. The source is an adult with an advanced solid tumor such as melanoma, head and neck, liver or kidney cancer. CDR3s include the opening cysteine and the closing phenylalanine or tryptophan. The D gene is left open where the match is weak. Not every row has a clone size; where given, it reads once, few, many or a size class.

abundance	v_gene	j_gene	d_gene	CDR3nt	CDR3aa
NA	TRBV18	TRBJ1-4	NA	TGTGCCAGCTCACCACTTGCGCCGACGGCAACTAATGAAAAACTGTTTTTT	CASSPLAPTATNEKLFF
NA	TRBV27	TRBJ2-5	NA	TGTGCCAGCAGTTTCCGCAGAAACTACCAAGAGACCCAGTACTTC	CASSFRRNYQETQYF
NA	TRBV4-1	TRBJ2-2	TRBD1	TGCGCCAGCAGCCCTCAGGGGGCCGGGGAGCTGTTTTTT	CASSPQGAGELFF
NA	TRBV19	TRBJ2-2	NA	TGTGCCAGTAGTATAAGGGTGGACGGGGAGCTGTTTTTT	CASSIRVDGELFF
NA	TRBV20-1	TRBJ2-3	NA	TGCAGCGTACGAACGACAGATACGCAGTATTTT	CSVRTTDTQYF
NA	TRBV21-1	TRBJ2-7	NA	TGTGCCAGCAGCAAGGAGCCCCTAAGGGGACTAGCGCTCCGTAACGAGCAGTACTTC	CASSKEPLRGLALRNEQYF
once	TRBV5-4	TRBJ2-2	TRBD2	TGTGCCAGCAGCTTTCCCGGACTAGGGAACACCGGGGAGCTGTTTTTT	CASSFPGLGNTGELFF
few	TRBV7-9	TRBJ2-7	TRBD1	TGTGCCAGCAGCACGGGACAGGACGCTGGAACTTACGAGCAGTACTTC	CASSTGQDAGTYEQYF
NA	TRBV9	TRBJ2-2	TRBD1	TGTGCCAGCAGCGCCCCAGGGGGCTATGACACCGGGGAGCTGTTTTTT	CASSAPGGYDTGELFF
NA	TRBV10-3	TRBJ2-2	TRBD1	TGTGCCACCCGGGACAGGGAAAAGAGCGGGGAGCTGTTTTTT	CATRDREKSGELFF
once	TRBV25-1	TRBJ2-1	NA	TGTGCCAGCAGTGAACCCCATTTGGGGTCGTGGAATGAGCAGTTCTTC	CASSEPHLGSWNEQFF
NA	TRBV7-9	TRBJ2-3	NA	TGTGCCAGCAGTCTAGGGACTGGTACGCAGTATTTT	CASSLGTGTQYF
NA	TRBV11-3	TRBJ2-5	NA	TGTGCCAGCAGCGTCCCGGATGGACAGTACCAAGAGACCCAGTACTTC	CASSVPDGQYQETQYF
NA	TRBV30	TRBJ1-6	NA	TGTGCCTGGTCCAAGCGGCTTTCACCCCTCCACTTT	CAWSKRLSPLHF
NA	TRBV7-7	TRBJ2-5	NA	TGTGCTAGCAGCTTTATGGTTCGAGAGACCCAGTACTTC	CASSFMVRETQYF
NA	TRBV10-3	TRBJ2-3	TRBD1	TGTGCCACCAATACAGGGGAAGCCACAGATACGCAGTATTTT	CATNTGEATDTQYF
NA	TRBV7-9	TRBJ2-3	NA	TGTGCCAGCAGCGGAAGACACTACCGGGGGAGCTACACAGATACGCAGTATTTT	CASSGRHYRGSYTDTQYF
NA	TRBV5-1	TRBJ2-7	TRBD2	TGCGCCAGCAGCTTTCCTAGCGGAGCCGGAAAGACGACCTACGAGCAGTACTTC	CASSFPSGAGKTTYEQYF
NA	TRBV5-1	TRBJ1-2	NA	TGCGCCAGCAGCTTGCGCCCGCTGTTGGGGGATAACTATGGCTACACCTTC	CASSLRPLLGDNYGYTF
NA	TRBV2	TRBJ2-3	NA	TGTGCCAGCAGTGATAGGGCGGCAACTAGCACAGATACGCAGTATTTT	CASSDRAATSTDTQYF
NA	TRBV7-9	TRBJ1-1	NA	TGTGCCAGCAGCCCTCCAAACAGGCGTACTGAAGCTTTCTTT	CASSPPNRRTEAFF
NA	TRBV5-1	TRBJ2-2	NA	TGCGCCAGCAGCTATTGGGGAGGTTACACCGGGGAGCTGTTTTTT	CASSYWGGYTGELFF
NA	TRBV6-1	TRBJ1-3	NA	TGTGCCAGCATGGGAAGTCACACCATATATTTT	CASMGSHTIYF
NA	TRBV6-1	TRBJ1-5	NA	TGTGCCAGCAGTGAAGGGGGAACCTGGGAGCCCCAGCATTTT	CASSEGGTWEPQHF
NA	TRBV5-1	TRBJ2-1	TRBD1	TGCGCCAGCAGCTTGGTAGGGACAGGGGGCAATGAGCAGTTCTTC	CASSLVGTGGNEQFF
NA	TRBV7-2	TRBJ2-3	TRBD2	TGTGCCAGCAGCTCGGCCAGCGGGGGCACAGATACGCAGTATTTT	CASSSASGGTDTQYF
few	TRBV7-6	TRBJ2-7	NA	TGTGCCAGCAGCTTAAGCGACAGCTCCTACGAGCAGTACTTC	CASSLSDSSYEQYF
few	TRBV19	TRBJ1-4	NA	TGTGCCAGTAGTATGGGCCAGACTGAAAAACTGTTTTTT	CASSMGQTEKLFF
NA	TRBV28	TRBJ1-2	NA	TGTGCCAGCAGGGGCAACCCCTATGGCTACACCTTC	CASRGNPYGYTF
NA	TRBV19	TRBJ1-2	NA	TGTGCCAGTAGAGGAGAGGAGGGTTCAGCTAACTATGGCTACACCTTC	CASRGEEGSANYGYTF
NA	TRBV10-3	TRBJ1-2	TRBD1	TGTGCCATCAGTGAAAATGTTGGGGACAGATCCTCGATGGGCTACACCTTC	CAISENVGDRSSMGYTF
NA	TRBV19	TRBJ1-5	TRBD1	TGTGCCAGTACTCCGGGGGACAGGGGATCGAGTGGCAATCAGCCCCAGCATTTT	CASTPGDRGSSGNQPQHF
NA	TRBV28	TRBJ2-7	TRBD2	TGTGCCAGCAGTTTTATCCGTGGACTAGCGGCTAGGGAGCAGTACTTC	CASSFIRGLAAREQYF
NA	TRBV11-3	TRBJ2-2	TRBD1	TGTGCCAGCAGCACACAGGGGGCTGACACCGGGGAGCTGTTTTTT	CASSTQGADTGELFF
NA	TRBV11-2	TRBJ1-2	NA	TGTGCCAGCACTTTCGAGTTGGGGGAGGGCCACTATGGCTACACCTTC	CASTFELGEGHYGYTF
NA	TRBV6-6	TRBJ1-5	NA	TGTGCCAGCAGTTACGGGGGAATCAATCAGCCCCAGCATTTT	CASSYGGINQPQHF
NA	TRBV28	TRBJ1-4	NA	TGTGCCAGCAGTCTCCGGGGGGCTGCAACTAATGAAAAACTGTTTTTT	CASSLRGAATNEKLFF
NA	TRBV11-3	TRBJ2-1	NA	TGTGCCAGCAGCAAAAAATACAATGAGCAGTTCTTC	CASSKKYNEQFF
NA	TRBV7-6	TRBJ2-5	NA	TGTGCCAGCAGCTTCTCGGCAGGGGAGGCCCGAGAGACCCAGTACTTC	CASSFSAGEARETQYF
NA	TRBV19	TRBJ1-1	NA	TGTGCCAGTAGTATCGGGCCAGGGGCTGAAGCTTTCTTT	CASSIGPGAEAFF
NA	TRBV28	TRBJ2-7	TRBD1	TGTGCCAGCAGGCCACCGGGACAGGGCTACGAGCAGTACTTC	CASRPPGQGYEQYF
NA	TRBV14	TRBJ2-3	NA	TGTGCCAGCAGCCAAGCTCTTTCGGTAGATACGCAGTATTTT	CASSQALSVDTQYF
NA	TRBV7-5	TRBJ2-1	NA	TGTGCCAGAAGCGTCGGACTAGCGGACGACAATGAGCAGTTCTTC	CARSVGLADDNEQFF
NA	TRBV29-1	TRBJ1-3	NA	TGCAGCGTTGTAATCGGCTCTGGAAACACCATATATTTT	CSVVIGSGNTIYF
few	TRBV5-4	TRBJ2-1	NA	TGTGCCAGCAGCTGGGGGCCCACTAGCGTCGATGAGCAGTTCTTC	CASSWGPTSVDEQFF
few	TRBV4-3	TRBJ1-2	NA	TGCGCCAGCAGCCAAGTGGGGGAATCGTACTATGGCTACACCTTC	CASSQVGESYYGYTF
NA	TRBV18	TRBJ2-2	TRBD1	TGTGCCAGCTCAAGTTCGACAGGGGCCTTAGTTGGGGAGCTGTTTTTT	CASSSSTGALVGELFF
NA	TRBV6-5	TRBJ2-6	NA	TGTGCCAGCAGTTACGGGAATACTGGGGCCAACGTCCTGACTTTC	CASSYGNTGANVLTF
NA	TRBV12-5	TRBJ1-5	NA	TGTGCTAGTGGTTTGACCTCGGGATTCAATCAGCCCCAGCATTTT	CASGLTSGFNQPQHF
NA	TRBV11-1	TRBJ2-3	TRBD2	TGTGCCAGCAGCTGGCGGGAGGACTCAGATACGCAGTATTTT	CASSWREDSDTQYF
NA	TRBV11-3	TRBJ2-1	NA	TGTGCCAGCAGCTCACTAGCAGTCGGCGAGCAGTTCTTC	CASSSLAVGEQFF
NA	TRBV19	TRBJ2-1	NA	TGTGCCAGTAGTCTCGGACAGACCCCCTACAATGAGCAGTTCTTC	CASSLGQTPYNEQFF
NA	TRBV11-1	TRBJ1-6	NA	TGTGCCAGCAGCCAAAACTATAATTCACCCCTCCACTTT	CASSQNYNSPLHF
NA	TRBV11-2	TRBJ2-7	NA	TGTGCCAGCAGCTTAGTGAGGAAACCCTACGAGCAGTACTTC	CASSLVRKPYEQYF